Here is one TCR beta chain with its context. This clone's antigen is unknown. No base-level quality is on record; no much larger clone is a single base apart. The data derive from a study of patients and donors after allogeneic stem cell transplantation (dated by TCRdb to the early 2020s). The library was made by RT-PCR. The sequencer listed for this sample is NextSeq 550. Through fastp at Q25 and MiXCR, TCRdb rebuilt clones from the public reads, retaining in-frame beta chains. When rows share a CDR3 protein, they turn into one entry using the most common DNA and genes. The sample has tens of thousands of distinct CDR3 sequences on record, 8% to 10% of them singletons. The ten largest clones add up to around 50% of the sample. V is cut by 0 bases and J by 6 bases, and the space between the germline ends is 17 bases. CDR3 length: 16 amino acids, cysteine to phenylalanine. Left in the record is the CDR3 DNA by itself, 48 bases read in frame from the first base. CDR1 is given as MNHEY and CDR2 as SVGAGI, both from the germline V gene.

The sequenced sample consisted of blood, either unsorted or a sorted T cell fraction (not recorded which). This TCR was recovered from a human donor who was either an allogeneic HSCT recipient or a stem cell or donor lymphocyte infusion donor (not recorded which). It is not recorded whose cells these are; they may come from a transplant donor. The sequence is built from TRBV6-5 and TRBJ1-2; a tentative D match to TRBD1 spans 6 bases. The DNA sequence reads TGTGCCAGCAGTTACTCCCGAACCCAGGGGTCTGATGGCTACACCTTC. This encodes CASSYSRTQGSDGYTF.